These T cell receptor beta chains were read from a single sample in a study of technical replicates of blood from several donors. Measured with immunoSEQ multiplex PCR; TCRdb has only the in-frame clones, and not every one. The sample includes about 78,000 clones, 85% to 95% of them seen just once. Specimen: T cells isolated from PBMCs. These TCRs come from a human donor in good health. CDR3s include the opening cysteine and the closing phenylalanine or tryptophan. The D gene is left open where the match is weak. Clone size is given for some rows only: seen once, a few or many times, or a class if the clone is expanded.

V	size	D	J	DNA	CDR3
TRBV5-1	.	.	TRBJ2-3	TGCGCCAGCAGCTTCGCAGGAACCCTATACACAGATACGCAGTATTTT	CASSFAGTLYTDTQYF
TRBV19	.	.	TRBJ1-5	TGTGCCAGTAGTATAGGTCAACAGCCCCAGCATTTT	CASSIGQQPQHF
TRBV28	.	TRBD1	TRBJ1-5	TGTGCCAGCAGACTAACAGGGGTCAGCAATCAGCCCCAGCATTTT	CASRLTGVSNQPQHF
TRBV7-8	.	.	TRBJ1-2	TGTGCCAGCAGCTTAGTGCGGTCTCTGTATTCCAATAACTATGGCTACACCTTC	CASSLVRSLYSNNYGYTF
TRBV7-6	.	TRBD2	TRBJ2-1	TGTGCCAGCAGCTTAAAACCCCCCCTAGCGGAATTTTACAATGAGCAGTTCTTC	CASSLKPPLAEFYNEQFF
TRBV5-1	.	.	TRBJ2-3	TGCGCCAGCAGCGTAGGACTATCAGGGCGCACAGATACGCAGTATTTT	CASSVGLSGRTDTQYF
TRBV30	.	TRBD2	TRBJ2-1	TGTGCCTGGAAGCGGGAGGGACCCTACAATGAGCAGTTCTTC	CAWKREGPYNEQFF
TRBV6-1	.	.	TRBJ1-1	TGTGCCAGCAGTGTGAGACAGACTTATATTAGCACTGAAGCTTTCTTT	CASSVRQTYISTEAFF
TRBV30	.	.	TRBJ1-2	TGTGCCTGGAGTGTAGGGGACTATGGCTACACCTTC	CAWSVGDYGYTF
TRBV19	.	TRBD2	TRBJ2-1	TGTGCCAGCGGGACTAGCGGGTCTTCCTACAATGAGCAGTTCTTC	CASGTSGSSYNEQFF
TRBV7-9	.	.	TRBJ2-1	TGTGCCACCCGCCGGAGCTCCTACAATGAGCAGTTCTTC	CATRRSSYNEQFF
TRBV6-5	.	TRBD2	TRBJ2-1	TGTGCCAGCAGGCCAATTAGCGGGAGAGAGAATGAGCAGTTCTTC	CASRPISGRENEQFF
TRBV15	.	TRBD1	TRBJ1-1	TGTGCCACCAGCAGAGGGGGGACAGCCATGAACACTGAAGCTTTCTTT	CATSRGGTAMNTEAFF
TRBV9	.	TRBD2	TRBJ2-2	TGTGCCAGCAGTTACACTAGCGGGAGGAACACCGGGGAGCTGTTTTTT	CASSYTSGRNTGELFF
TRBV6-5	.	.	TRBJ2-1	TGTGCCAGCAGTTACTCCCCGGTACTCGGCAATGAGCAGTTCTTC	CASSYSPVLGNEQFF
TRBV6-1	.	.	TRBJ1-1	TGTGCCAGCAGTGAAGACCGCGGGCGAGTTGGTTTCTTT	CASSEDRGRVGFF
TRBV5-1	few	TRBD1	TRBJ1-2	TGCGCCAGCACCCCGGGACAGGGAAACTATGGCTACACCTTC	CASTPGQGNYGYTF
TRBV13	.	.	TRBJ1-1	TGTGCCAGCAGCCGCCCGACAGAGAACACTGAAGCTTTCTTT	CASSRPTENTEAFF
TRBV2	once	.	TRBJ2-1	TGTGCCAGGTTGGCTATGAGAGCGGACAATGAGCAGTTCTTC	CARLAMRADNEQFF
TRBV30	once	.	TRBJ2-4	TGTGCCTGGAGTGCAGGGATCCACAAAAACATTCAGTACTTC	CAWSAGIHKNIQYF
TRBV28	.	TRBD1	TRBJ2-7	TGTGCCAGCACCCAGGACAGGGAACTTCACGAGCAGTACTTC	CASTQDRELHEQYF
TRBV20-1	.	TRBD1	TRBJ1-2	TGCAGTGCCGGGACAGGGTATGGCTACACCTTC	CSAGTGYGYTF
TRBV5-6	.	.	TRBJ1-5	TGTGCCAGCAGCTTGGGGGGTCAGGGCTATCAGCCCCAGCATTTT	CASSLGGQGYQPQHF
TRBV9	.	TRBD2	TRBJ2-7	TGTGCCAGCAGCGTAGGGGAGGGATACTACGAGCAGTACTTC	CASSVGEGYYEQYF
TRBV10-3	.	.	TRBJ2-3	TGTGCCATCAGTGGAAGTCCCGACAGGAGCAGCACAGATACGCAGTATTTT	CAISGSPDRSSTDTQYF
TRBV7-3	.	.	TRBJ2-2	TGTGCCAGCAGCTTAAGCAGCACCGGGGAGCTGTTTTTT	CASSLSSTGELFF
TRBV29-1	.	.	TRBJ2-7	TGCAGCGTTGAGTCAGGCGGGACCTACGAGCAGTACTTC	CSVESGGTYEQYF
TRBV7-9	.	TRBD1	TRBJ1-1	TGTGCCAGCAGCCGAACAGGGGACACTGAAGCTTTCTTT	CASSRTGDTEAFF
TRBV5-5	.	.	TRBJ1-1	TGTGCCAGCAGCTCATACCTAGACCGCGCCGGGACTGAAGCTTTCTTT	CASSSYLDRAGTEAFF
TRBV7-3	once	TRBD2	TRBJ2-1	TGTGCCAGCAGCCCTCCCCCTAGCGGGAAGCACAATGAGCAGTTCTTC	CASSPPPSGKHNEQFF
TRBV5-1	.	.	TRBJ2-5	TGCGCCAGCAGCTTGGGGGGCAGGTACCAAGAGACCCAGTACTTC	CASSLGGRYQETQYF
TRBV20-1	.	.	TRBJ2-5	TGCAGTACTCAGGGTTTCGAGACCCAGTACTTC	CSTQGFETQYF
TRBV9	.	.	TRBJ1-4	TGTGCCAGCAGCCCCAGCACAGAGCTACTGTTTTTT	CASSPSTELLFF
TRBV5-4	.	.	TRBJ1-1	TGTGCCAGCAGCTTGGGGTTTGACGGGAACTCGGCATATTTATTT	CASSLGFDGNSAYLF
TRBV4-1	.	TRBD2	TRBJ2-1	TGCGCTAGCGGGCAGTACAATGAGCAGTTCTTC	CASGQYNEQFF
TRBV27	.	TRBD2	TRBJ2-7	TGTGCCAGCAGTCCCTTACTAGCGGGGGATTTTTACGAGCAGTACTTC	CASSPLLAGDFYEQYF
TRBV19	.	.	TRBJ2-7	TGTGCCAGTAGTATAGATGCGGAGACCCCACAGTACTTC	CASSIDAETPQYF
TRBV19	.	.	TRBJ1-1	TGTGCCAGTAGTATCCAGCGTGGGGCTTTCTTT	CASSIQRGAFF
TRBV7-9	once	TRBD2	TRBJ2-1	TGTGCCAGCCAACTGGCGGGAGGTTCCTACAATGAGCAGTTCTTC	CASQLAGGSYNEQFF
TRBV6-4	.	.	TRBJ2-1	TGTGCCAGCACCCAGCGAGAGCAGTTCTTC	CASTQREQFF
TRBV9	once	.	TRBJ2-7	TGTGCCAGCAGCGTAGAAATCTCGGGCGAGCAGTACTTC	CASSVEISGEQYF
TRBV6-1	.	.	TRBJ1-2	TGTGCCAGCAGTGATACCCTAGGCAGTCCTAACTATGGCTACACCTTC	CASSDTLGSPNYGYTF
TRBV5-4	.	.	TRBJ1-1	TGTGCCAGCAGCTTGCCTTTGGGCCCTGAAGCTTTCTTT	CASSLPLGPEAFF
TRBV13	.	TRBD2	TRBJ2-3	TGTGCCAGCAGCCCTCTAGCGGGAGGAACAGATACGCAGTATTTT	CASSPLAGGTDTQYF
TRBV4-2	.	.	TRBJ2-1	TGTGCCAGCAGCCAAGACCGTTACTCCTACAATGAGCAGTTCTTC	CASSQDRYSYNEQFF
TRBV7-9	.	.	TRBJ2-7	TGTGCCAGCAGCCCAAGTCCCCCGTATAGCTACGAGCAGTACTTC	CASSPSPPYSYEQYF
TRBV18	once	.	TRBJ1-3	TGTGCCAGCTCACCACGGGACATCGGCTCTGGAAACACCATATATTTT	CASSPRDIGSGNTIYF
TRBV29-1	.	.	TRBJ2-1	TGCAGCGTTGGATATACAACGCCTTCTTACAATGAGCAGTTCTTC	CSVGYTTPSYNEQFF
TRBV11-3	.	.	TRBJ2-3	TGTGCCAGCAGCTACCCGGGAGATACGCAGTATTTT	CASSYPGDTQYF
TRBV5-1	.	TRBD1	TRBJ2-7	TGCGCCAGCAGCCCGGGACAGCCCCCCTACGAGCAGTACTTC	CASSPGQPPYEQYF
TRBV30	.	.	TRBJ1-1	TGTGCCTGGAGTGTTCGGGCAGGGACTGAAGCTTTCTTT	CAWSVRAGTEAFF